Listed below are T cell receptor beta chains from one sample, sequenced in a study of OX40 agonist ivuxolimab in advanced cancers. Sequenced by immunoSEQ multiplex PCR; TCRdb stores in-frame clones only, minus some. Here the sample spans approximately 74,000 clones, roughly 93% being singletons. The sample consisted of CD4+ or CD8+ T cells sorted from blood, taken in a trial of the OX40 agonist ivuxolimab. The source of these receptors is an adult with an advanced solid tumor such as melanoma, head and neck, liver or kidney cancer. Each CDR3 is given with its conserved first and last residue. The D gene is left open where the match is weak. The size field is filled for only some rows; it gives once, few, many or a size class.

d_call: TRBD2
j_call: TRBJ2-3
v_call: TRBV5-4
clone_size: .
cdr3_aa: CASSLGGGRTDTQYF
cdr3_nt: TGTGCCAGCAGCTTGGGGGGGGGTAGAACAGATACGCAGTATTTT

d_call: .
j_call: TRBJ2-7
v_call: TRBV7-2
clone_size: .
cdr3_aa: CASSLDHLSRTYSYEQYF
cdr3_nt: TGTGCCAGCAGCTTAGACCATCTCTCCAGGACCTACTCCTACGAGCAGTACTTC

d_call: .
j_call: TRBJ1-1
v_call: TRBV5-1
clone_size: once
cdr3_aa: CASSSGQNTEAFF
cdr3_nt: TGCGCCAGCAGCTCGGGACAGAACACTGAAGCTTTCTTT

d_call: .
j_call: TRBJ2-3
v_call: TRBV7-2
clone_size: .
cdr3_aa: CASSTGQVTDTQYF
cdr3_nt: TGTGCCAGCAGCACCGGACAAGTCACAGATACGCAGTATTTT

d_call: .
j_call: TRBJ1-5
v_call: TRBV7-2
clone_size: .
cdr3_aa: CASSETVNQPQHF
cdr3_nt: TGTGCCAGCAGCGAGACAGTCAATCAGCCCCAGCATTTT

d_call: .
j_call: TRBJ2-1
v_call: TRBV7-2
clone_size: .
cdr3_aa: CASSLNPGVYNEQFF
cdr3_nt: TGTGCCAGCAGCTTAAATCCGGGGGTCTACAATGAGCAGTTCTTC

d_call: TRBD2
j_call: TRBJ2-2
v_call: TRBV7-9
clone_size: .
cdr3_aa: CASNSGGTGELFF
cdr3_nt: TGTGCCAGCAACTCCGGGGGGACCGGGGAGCTGTTTTTT

d_call: .
j_call: TRBJ1-5
v_call: TRBV19
clone_size: .
cdr3_aa: CASSTRRTSGSNQPQHF
cdr3_nt: TGTGCCAGTAGCACCCGAAGGACATCAGGTAGCAATCAGCCCCAGCATTTT

d_call: TRBD2
j_call: TRBJ2-1
v_call: TRBV18
clone_size: few
cdr3_aa: CASSPGLMNEQFF
cdr3_nt: TGTGCCAGCTCACCGGGACTAATGAATGAGCAGTTCTTC

d_call: TRBD2
j_call: TRBJ2-7
v_call: TRBV18
clone_size: .
cdr3_aa: CASSPLAGGLGEQYF
cdr3_nt: TGTGCCAGCTCACCGCTAGCGGGGGGTCTGGGCGAGCAGTACTTC

d_call: .
j_call: TRBJ2-1
v_call: TRBV6-1
clone_size: .
cdr3_aa: CASSEVKGGPNEQFF
cdr3_nt: TGTGCCAGCAGTGAAGTAAAGGGTGGTCCCAATGAGCAGTTCTTC

d_call: .
j_call: TRBJ1-5
v_call: TRBV28
clone_size: .
cdr3_aa: CASSLGREANQPQHF
cdr3_nt: TGTGCCAGCAGTTTAGGCAGGGAGGCGAATCAGCCCCAGCATTTT

d_call: TRBD1
j_call: TRBJ1-3
v_call: TRBV2
clone_size: .
cdr3_aa: CAASQGAVSSGNTIYF
cdr3_nt: TGTGCCGCATCACAGGGGGCCGTCAGCTCTGGAAACACCATATATTTT